The clone carrying this T cell receptor beta chain was observed once. Its antigen is unidentified. The data derive from a study of cytomegalovirus exposure and HLA in healthy donors. Study conclusions and caveats: Whilst most TCR sequences proved rare, a subset of public TCRs occurred across many donors. Sequences of the TCR beta chain were said to predict the HLA-A and HLA-B alleles of most subjects accurately. In a later analysis, parvovirus B19, influenza, CMV and Epstein-Barr virus appeared linked to several top co-occurrence clusters.

PCR amplification relied on 60 Vbeta primers (plus 13 Jbeta primers). This table comes from immunoSEQ multiplex PCR, and its TCRdb copy is limited to in-frame clones, with some not included. The table lists 200,000 to 250,000 clones, roughly 80% of them singletons. CDR3 length: 16 residues. Germline CDR1 and CDR2: LGHNA and YSLEER. Deletions cut 0 bases from V and 3 bases from J, with 12 bases between. The material sequenced was PBMCs. The chain couples TRBV4-3 to TRBJ1-5, with D perhaps matching TRBD1 (5 bases). The TCR comes from a man aged 25 to 40 in good health and CMV-seronegative. In DNA form, the CDR3 reads TGCGCCAGCAGCCAAGAAAGGGGCAGACCCAATCAGCCCCAGCATTTT. Its protein product is CASSQERGRPNQPQHF.